This T cell receptor (beta chain) was profiled in a study of neurological immune-mediated disorders (dated by TCRdb to about 2019). Background for the entire study: The study compared peripheral blood TCR-beta repertoires of HTLV-I-associated myelopathy (HAM/TSP) patients, multiple sclerosis patients and healthy controls using UMI-based sequencing. Alongside PBMC samples, the set of 106 TCR-beta libraries contained longitudinal samples, technical triplicates, and paired CD4+ and CD8+ T-cell subsets that had been sorted. Of the approximately 65 subjects in the cohort, some 14 were HAM/TSP patients, about 35 were multiple sclerosis patients, and some 20 were healthy controls.

This clonotype was seen at least ten times. Its antigen is currently not known. Base qualities are missing; no much larger clone stands one base away. Between the V and J ends, shortened by 3 bases and 2 bases respectively, the junction contains 8 bases. The germline V gene gives CDR1 as SNHLY and CDR2 as FYNNEI. CDR3 length: 13 amino acids, cysteine to phenylalanine. The CDR3 DNA has 39 bases and is translated from base 1. Findings and caveats that apply to the study as a whole: No identical CDR3 amino acid sequences were shared among expanded clones across subjects, suggesting private TCR-beta repertoires in all groups. TCR clonal expansion was greatest in HAM/TSP patients and smallest in MS patients, who ranked below even healthy controls.

cDNA synthesis used template-switch 5'RACE with a primer carrying a 10-nucleotide random unique molecular identifier tagging each TCR transcript. Over 180 million TCR-beta sequences, covering 15-18 subjects, were produced in each sequencing run. The RNeasy kit was used for extraction of total RNA. The KAPA Real-time Library Amplification kit was used to amplify TCR-beta VDJ regions with primers for the TCR constant region and the 5'RACE anchor. A first PCR added sample indexes and Illumina adaptors, and a second PCR then raised library yield. After purification with Ampure beads, the TCR product of roughly 650 bp was size-selected on a 2% E-gel SizeSelection system. Before pooling, library quality was checked on a Bioanalyzer, concentration was measured with Qubit, and libraries were quantified with the Kapa Library Quantification kit. An Illumina HiSeq 2500 was used to sequence the libraries paired-end at 2 x 150 bp. To increase sequence diversity, about 25-31% phiX was spiked into each library pool. The study's own analysis went as follows. Quality-filtered reads were processed with the UMI-based MiGEC pipeline, which removed over 75% of raw TCR sequences during error correction. VDJ genes were aligned to IMGT germline references, and clonotypes were defined by unique CDR3 amino acid sequence plus V-J genes. Clonal expansion, Shannon diversity and CDR3 relatedness (CalcPairwiseDistances, ClusterSamples) were evaluated with VDJtools, and phylogenetic trees were built with CLCbio workbench. A clone was classed as expanded if it had 8 or more unique UMIs, a cutoff based on coefficient-of-variation modelling across technical triplicates. The public reads were reanalyzed by TCRdb: fastp trimming at Q25, MiXCR alignment, in-frame beta chains only. Records with the same CDR3 protein are collapsed into one entry carrying the most frequent genes and DNA. Here the V and J calls rest on TCRdb's processing, not on the authors' analysis. This sample gives 45,000 to 55,000 distinct CDR3 sequences in total; 10% of them show up just once. Of the sample, over 20% falls within the top ten clones.

Unsorted PBMC libraries were generated from 2 million PBMCs stored in RNAlater at -80 °C until RNA extraction. Peripheral blood underwent Ficoll-Hypaque density gradient centrifugation to isolate PBMCs, which were then cryopreserved in liquid nitrogen. The chain is assembled from TRBV2 and TRBJ2-7; too little of a D gene remains to name it. Sequenced input: PBMCs. This receptor was identified in a woman in her forties with HTLV-1-associated myelopathy (HAM/TSP). The CDR3 protein sequence reads: CASSDTEPYEQYF. The DNA sequence is as follows: TGTGCCAGCAGTGACACAGAGCCCTACGAGCAGTACTTC.